The T cell receptor beta chain under discussion was sequenced for a study of blood T cell repertoires in COVID-19. The overall study: Whether acute or convalescent, the COVID-19 samples came from the United States, Italy and Spain. Sources were T cells, B-cell-depleted T cells, or PBMCs; the material itself was cDNA or gDNA.

How the authors handled the data: Amplified reference gene primers provided the basis for estimating nucleated cell counts. Here immunoSEQ multiplex PCR was the method, and the copy in TCRdb shows in-frame clones only, minus some. That table supplies the V and J calls and clone size; D and trimming were determined from the DNA. The sample shows around 150,000 clones, 65% to 85% of them seen only once. The germline gives CDR1 SGHVS, CDR2 FQNEAQ. The CDR3 runs 14 residues. V lost 5 bases, J lost 2 bases, and 5 bases stayed unmatched. This sequence joins TRBV7-8 and TRBJ2-7, with TRBD1 matching over 8 bases. Sequenced sample: peripheral blood. This TCR was sampled from a man between 60 and 70 years old with active or convalescent COVID-19. CDR3 nucleotide sequence: TGTGCCAGCAGCCCGACGACAGGGGCCTACGAGCAGTACTTC. Amino acids: CASSPTTGAYEQYF.